Presented here are 21 T cell receptor beta chains from one specimen sequenced in a study of post-analysis software for immune sequencing data. TCR beta libraries were prepared from cDNA with unique molecular identifiers. TCRdb passed the PCR reads through MiXCR, listing each CDR3 protein once. The sample shows 750,000 to 900,000 distinct CDR3 sequences, approximately 44% of them seen only once. No antigens are known for them. Broader study findings: Compared with controls, patients had more of 4 to 6 TRBV segments, including TRBV5-6, TRBV5-1 and TRBV20-1.

Material for sequencing was blood. The receptors shown here come from a girl between 5 and 17 years old with multiple sclerosis.

Details on this clonotype: The junction departs from the called germline gene at one end, perhaps through a read error. The chain carries TRBV12-3 or TRBV12-4 and TRBJ1-5, with D possibly being TRBD1 (6 bases). This CDR3 is built from 15 residues. The DNA of the CDR3 is TGTGCCGGCAGCCTCGGAGGGGGTCTTGATCAGCCCCAGCATTTT. It yields the protein CAGSLGGGLDQPQHF.

The V gene is TRBV7-9, the J gene TRBJ2-1, with a tentative D call TRBD1 (6 bases). V was pared by 2 bases and J by 8 bases, with 16 bases between. The CDR3 is made up of 15 amino acids. The germline V gene has CDR1 SEHNR and CDR2 FQNEAQ (reference sequence). CDR3 nucleotide sequence: TGTGCCAGCAGCTTAACCGGGACAACTAGGGATGAGCAGTTCTTC. Translated: CASSLTGTTRDEQFF.

This chain links TRBV20-1 with TRBJ1-3; D is uncertain. This CDR3 has 17 residues. Trimming cost V 0 bases and J 0 bases, with 15 bases left between them. Per germline, CDR1 DFQATT and CDR2 SNEGSKA (reference sequence). The CDR3 bases are TGCAGTGCTAGAGATAAGGCGTTATGGGGCTCTGGAAACACCATATATTTT. Translated, it gives CSARDKALWGSGNTIYF.

This clonotype was recorded once. This rearrangement joins TRBV12-3 or TRBV12-4 to TRBJ2-1; no firm D call. V was clipped by 5 bases and J by 6 bases, with 14 bases between them. This CDR3 is built from 14 residues. Here the CDR3 DNA reads TGTGCCAGCAGTCCAAAGCTAGATATCAATGAGCAGTTCTTC. Its translation is CASSPKLDINEQFF.

This chain uses TRBV20-1 with TRBJ2-1, with TRBD1 identical over 11 bases. Germline V gives CDR1 DFQATT, CDR2 SNEGSKA (reference sequence). Losses at the gene ends were 6 bases for V and 6 bases for J; bases not matched to a gene: 7. This CDR3 is 14 amino acids long. The CDR3 here is CSAPKGQGVNEQFF. CDR3 DNA: TGCAGTGCCCCCAAGGGACAGGGGGTCAATGAGCAGTTCTTC.

This chain connects TRBV2 to TRBJ2-1, with 8 bases lining up with TRBD2. The V gene's germline CDR1 is SNHLY and CDR2 FYNNEI. The trim removed 7 bases at V and 0 bases at J, leaving 8 bases unmatched. This CDR3 spans 16 amino acids. In nucleotides, the CDR3 is TGTGCCAGCATTGCTACCAGCGGGAGCTCCTACAATGAGCAGTTCTTC. This sequence encodes CASIATSGSSYNEQFF.

In regard to this clonotype: The junction and the germline gene differ at one end; a read error may be behind it. The chain joins TRBV7-9 to TRBJ2-1; D is possibly TRBD2 (5 bases). Germline V lookup: CDR1 SEHNR, CDR2 FQNEAQ (reference sequence). This CDR3 is 14 amino acids long. CDR3: CASSGRGAYNEQVF. CDR3 sequence (DNA): TGTGCCAGCAGCGGCCGGGGAGCCTACAATGAGCAGGTCTTC. Based on the CDR3 plus reference TRBV7-9 and TRBJ2-1, the full variable domain is DTGVSQNPRHKITKRGQNVTFRCDPISEHNRLYWYRQTLGQGPEFLTYFQNEAQLEKSRLLSDRFSAERPKGSFSTLEIQRTEQGDSAMYLCASSGRGAYNEQVFGPGTRLTVL.

The chain uses TRBV21-1 and TRBJ1-6. TRBV21-1 is reported as a pseudogene. The CDR3 consists of 15 residues. The CDR3: CASSKVVGTIWALHF. As DNA, the CDR3 is TGTGCCAGCAGCAAAGTTGTGGGGACTATTTGGGCCCTCCACTTT.

Only a few counts were recorded for this clonotype. The chain has TRBV12-3 or TRBV12-4 and TRBJ2-4; 12 bases fit TRBD2. The last part of the DNA fits TRBJ2-5 better; the J call may be wrong. CDR3 length: 16 residues. Here the CDR3 DNA reads TGTGCCAGCAGTTTAGCGACTAGCGGGAGTGGAGAGACCCAGTACTTC. It encodes CASSLATSGSGETQYF.

The table lists this clonotype with a few counts. This chain joins TRBV29-1 and TRBJ2-7; the D is unclear. The J call may be incorrect, as the DNA end agrees better with TRBJ2-5. This CDR3 contains 13 residues. Germline CDR1 reads SQVTM; CDR2 reads ANQGSEA. CDR3 nucleotides: TGCAGCGTTGGCGTGGGGATTGGAGAGACCCAGTACTTC. The encoded protein is CSVGVGIGETQYF.

The chain carries TRBV30 and TRBJ1-5; D is unresolved. Trimming pared 0 bases from V and 3 bases from J, leaving 9 bases between. The CDR3 consists of 14 residues. Looked up from germline, CDR1 is GTSNPN and CDR2 is SVGIG (reference sequence). Here the CDR3 reads CAWSVTTNNQPQHF. The CDR3 bases are TGTGCCTGGAGTGTGACTACAAACAATCAGCCCCAGCATTTT.

This clonotype was seen a handful of times. The chain has TRBV6-6 and TRBJ2-1, with a tentative D call TRBD2 (5 bases). CDR3 length equals 14 residues. Trimming removed 2 bases from V and 8 bases from J, with 13 bases in between. Per germline, CDR1 MNHNY and CDR2 SVGAGI (reference sequence). CDR3 in DNA: TGTGCCAGCAGTTACCCCCGGACTGTCGATGAGCAGTTCTTC. Residues: CASSYPRTVDEQFF.

This clonotype was detected a few times. J is TRBJ2-3 and V is TRBV20-1; D unresolved. Trimming stripped 2 bases from V and 1 base from J, with 10 bases between. The CDR3 totals 14 residues. The V gene's germline CDR1 is DFQATT and CDR2 SNEGSKA (reference sequence). The CDR3 loop is CSARIPDRTDTQYF. CDR3 DNA sequence: TGCAGTGCTAGAATCCCGGACCGCACAGATACGCAGTATTTT.

The chain joins TRBV10-3 to TRBJ2-7; D may be TRBD2 (5 bases). The V end was cut by 2 bases, the J end by 2 bases, with 10 bases between. Germline CDR1 is ENHRY and CDR2 is SYGVKD. The CDR3 runs 14 residues. The CDR3 spells CAISEGSGTYEQYF. Here the CDR3 DNA reads TGTGCCATCAGTGAGGGCAGCGGTACCTACGAGCAGTACTTC.

The chain recombines TRBV29-1 with TRBJ1-1; 9 bases fit TRBD1. The CDR3 is 13 amino acids. Germline V lookup: CDR1 SQVTM, CDR2 ANQGSEA. The junction had 4 bases not matched to a gene; V was cut back by 7 bases and J by 1 base. The CDR3 DNA sequence: TGCAGCGCCACGGGACAGGGGAACACTGAAGCTTTCTTT. It codes for CSATGQGNTEAFF.

The rearrangement uses TRBV7-8 and TRBJ2-7; D may be TRBD1 or TRBD2 (5 bases each). Germline loops: CDR1 SGHVS, CDR2 FQNEAQ. The CDR3 is 14 amino acids. The V end lost 3 bases, the J end lost 7 bases, and 16 bases lay between the germline ends. The CDR3 DNA sequence: TGTGCCAGCAGCTTTAGGGACCTCTTCGCGGAGCAGTACTTC. This sequence encodes CASSFRDLFAEQYF.

The chain links TRBV29-1 to TRBJ1-1; maybe TRBD1 (6 bases). The CDR3 is 14 amino acids. The V and J ends lost 5 bases and 0 bases respectively, with 13 bases between them. Per germline, CDR1 SQVTM and CDR2 ANQGSEA. The DNA of the CDR3 is TGCAGCGTTCAAACGACAGGCCTGAACACTGAAGCTTTCTTT. Protein product: CSVQTTGLNTEAFF.

This clonotype came up a few times. DNA for the CDR3: TGTGCCAGCAGCTTATGGGCTAGCGGGAACTACGAGCAGTACTTC. Amino acid sequence: CASSLWASGNYEQYF. The chain combines TRBV7-2 with TRBJ2-7; TRBD2 matches at 9 bases. V was pared by 2 bases and J by 3 bases, with 5 bases of the junction left unmatched. Per the germline V gene, CDR1 is SGHTA and CDR2 is FQGNSA. The CDR3 is made up of 15 amino acids.

The chain recombines TRBV7-2 with TRBJ1-1, with D unresolved. CDR1 is SGHTA, CDR2 FQGNSA, per germline. This CDR3 has 13 amino acids. Trimming left V 4 bases short and J 11 bases short, with 17 bases between. CDR3 in DNA: TGTGCCAGCAGCTACACCCCCGTCGTAGGTGCTTTCTTT. Residues: CASSYTPVVGAFF.

The chain joins TRBV12-3 or TRBV12-4 to TRBJ2-7, with 10 bases lining up with TRBD2. The CDR3 loop spans 16 amino acids. J gave up 0 bases and V 3 bases, and 5 bases lay outside the gene matches. CDR3 nucleotides: TGTGCCAGCAGTTTGGGGACTAGCGTCAGCTCCTACGAGCAGTACTTC. The encoded protein is CASSLGTSVSSYEQYF.

This clonotype has only a few counts. The chain combines TRBV20-1 with TRBJ2-7; the D gene is possibly TRBD2 (5 bases). Germline CDR1 and CDR2: DFQATT and SNEGSKA (reference sequence). V shed 5 bases and J shed 6 bases, with 17 bases lying between them. This CDR3 has 13 amino acids. CDR3 in amino acids: CSAGVVVGSEQYF. In DNA, the CDR3 is TGCAGTGCTGGGGTGGTTGTAGGGAGCGAGCAGTACTTC.